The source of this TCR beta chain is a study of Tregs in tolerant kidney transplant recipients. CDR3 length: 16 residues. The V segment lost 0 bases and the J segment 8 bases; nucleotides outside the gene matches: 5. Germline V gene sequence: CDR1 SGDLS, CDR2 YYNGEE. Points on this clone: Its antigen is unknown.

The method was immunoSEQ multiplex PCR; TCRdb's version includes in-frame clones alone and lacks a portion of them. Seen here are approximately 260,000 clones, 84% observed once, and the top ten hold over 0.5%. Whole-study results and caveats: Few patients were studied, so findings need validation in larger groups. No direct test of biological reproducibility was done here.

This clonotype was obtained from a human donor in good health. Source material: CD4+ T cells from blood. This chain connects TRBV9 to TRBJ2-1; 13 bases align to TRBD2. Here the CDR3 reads CASSVGTSGGFDEQFF. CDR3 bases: TGTGCCAGCAGCGTAGGGACTAGCGGGGGTTTCGATGAGCAGTTCTTC.